These 24 T cell receptor beta chains were sequenced from one sample in a study of shared clonotypes between healthy human individuals. Clones were read by immunoSEQ multiplex PCR, and TCRdb kept only the in-frame ones, dropping some. The table includes 2,500,000 or so clones, 85% to 95% detected once. Sequencing input: naive CD4+ T cells sorted from blood. Noted subset: CD45RA+ positively selected. The receptors derive from a man aged 18 to 35 in good health.

V usage is TRBV5-6 and J usage is TRBJ1-1; unclear D gene. This CDR3 is 16 amino acids long. Germline-derived CDR1 and CDR2 are SGHDT and YYEEEE. V was pared by 0 bases and J by 4 bases, with 16 bases between. CDR3: CASSLAGRVAATEAFF. The CDR3 nucleotides read TGTGCCAGCAGCTTGGCAGGTAGGGTGGCCGCCACTGAAGCTTTCTTT. The full variable domain, in which reference TRBV5-6 and TRBJ1-1 provide the parts outside the CDR3, is DAGVTQSPTHLIKTRGQQVTLRCSPKSGHDTVSWYQQALGQGPQFIFQYYEEEERQRGNFPDRFSGHQFPNYSSELNVNALLLGDSALYLCASSLAGRVAATEAFFGQGTRLTVV.

V is TRBV4-1 and J is TRBJ1-1, with D possibly TRBD1 on 6 matching bases. Germline values: CDR1 MGHRA, CDR2 YSYEKL. V dropped 2 bases and J dropped 5 bases, with 21 bases sitting between them. CDR3 size: 17 residues. The CDR3 sequence is CASSQNGFGGQRTEAFF. The CDR3 nucleotides read TGCGCCAGCAGCCAAAATGGGTTCGGCGGACAGCGAACTGAAGCTTTCTTT.

The genes are TRBV7-2 and TRBJ2-2, with 7 positions matching TRBD1. This CDR3 is 14 amino acids long. The J segment lost 9 bases and the V segment lost 1 base, leaving 5 bases of the junction unmatched. The germline gives CDR1 SGHTA, CDR2 FQGNSA. CDR3 region: CASSLDRQGRELFF. The CDR3 region has the DNA TGTGCCAGCAGCTTAGACCGACAGGGCCGGGAGCTGTTTTTT.

The chain couples TRBV6-5 to TRBJ2-3; unclear D gene. The germline CDR1 and CDR2 sequences are MNHEY and SVGAGI. This CDR3 spans 14 amino acids. V was clipped by 5 bases and J by 5 bases, with 14 bases between them. CDR3 sequence (DNA): TGTGCCAGCAGTCCAGAACACAAACGAGATACGCAGTATTTT. Protein product: CASSPEHKRDTQYF.

Only a few counts were recorded for this clone. The V call is TRBV11-2, the J call TRBJ2-2, with D possibly being TRBD1 (5 bases). Germline V gene lookup returns CDR1 SGHAT and CDR2 FQNNGV. The CDR3 extends over 14 amino acids. Trimming left V 2 bases short and J 6 bases short, with 10 bases between. The CDR3 spells CASSLQRGPGELFF. The CDR3 nucleotides read TGTGCCAGCAGCTTACAAAGGGGTCCCGGGGAGCTGTTTTTT.

The V gene is TRBV14, the J gene TRBJ2-2, with TRBD1 matching over 10 bases. The CDR3 is made up of 16 amino acids. Germline V gives CDR1 SGHDN, CDR2 FVKESK. V shed 4 bases and J 4 bases; nucleotides not matched to a gene: 6. The CDR3 reads CASSLTGGSVTGELFF. The CDR3 coding sequence is TGTGCCAGCAGCCTGACAGGGGGCAGTGTCACCGGGGAGCTGTTTTTT.

The V call is TRBV6-5, the J call TRBJ1-1, with a weak D call TRBD1 (5 bases). The CDR3 runs 15 residues. The V and J ends lost 5 bases and 1 base respectively, with 14 bases between them. CDR1 is MNHEY, CDR2 SVGAGI, per germline. The CDR3 DNA sequence: TGTGCCAGCAGTCAACCCGGGGCACCGAACACTGAAGCTTTCTTT. Residues: CASSQPGAPNTEAFF.

The chain carries TRBV30 and TRBJ1-2; 8 bases match TRBD1. J gave up 8 bases and V 2 bases, and 19 bases lay outside the gene matches. Germline V lookup: CDR1 GTSNPN, CDR2 SVGIG (reference sequence). This CDR3 spans 17 amino acids. The CDR3 is CAWSPPPGQDSRGGYTF. DNA for the CDR3: TGTGCCTGGAGTCCCCCCCCGGGACAGGACTCCCGAGGGGGCTACACCTTC.

Of note for this clone: Other DNA sequences within the sample encode an identical CDR3. This chain joins TRBV6-5 and TRBJ2-7; TRBD1 is a possible D gene (5 bases). CDR1 is MNHEY, CDR2 SVGAGI, per germline. The CDR3 has 13 residues. Trimming pared 2 bases from V and 2 bases from J, leaving 7 bases between. CDR3 sequence (DNA): TGTGCCAGCAGTTACGCCAGGGCCTACGAGCAGTACTTC. Residues: CASSYARAYEQYF.

The V and J genes are TRBV5-1 and TRBJ2-1; D is perhaps TRBD2 (6 bases). The CDR3 length is 14 residues. CDR1 and CDR2 (germline): SGHRS, YFSETQ. V lost 6 bases, J lost 4 bases, and 14 bases lay in between. CDR3 in DNA: TGCGCCAGCAAGACTATCGGGAGTTACAATGAGCAGTTCTTC. This translates into CASKTIGSYNEQFF.

This clone showed up just once. V usage is TRBV7-6 and J usage is TRBJ1-3; D gene ambiguous. CDR1 is SGHVS and CDR2 is FNYEAQ in the germline V gene. The CDR3 extends over 15 amino acids. The V gene lost 6 bases and the J gene lost 4 bases, with 16 bases spanning the gap. DNA for the CDR3: TGTGCCAGCAGTCAAGAAGTTTGGGCCGGAAACACCATATATTTT. This encodes CASSQEVWAGNTIYF. The variable domain in full, with the rest retrieved from reference TRBV7-6 and TRBJ1-3, is GAGVSQSPRYKVTKRGQDVALRCDPISGHVSLYWYRQALGQGPEFLTYFNYEAQQDKSGLPNDRFSAERPEGSISTLTIQRTEQRDSAMYRCASSQEVWAGNTIYFGEGSWLTVV.

This clone was seen a single time. J is TRBJ1-3 and V is TRBV30; possible D gene TRBD1, 5 bases. This CDR3 spans 14 amino acids. Trimming shortened V by 0 bases and J by 2 bases, and 8 bases separated the two germline ends. Germline-derived CDR1 and CDR2 are GTSNPN and SVGIG (reference sequence). The CDR3 DNA follows: TGTGCCTGGAGTGTAGCAGGGCCTGGAAACACCATATATTTT. It yields the protein CAWSVAGPGNTIYF.

The chain has TRBV30 and TRBJ1-1, with D perhaps TRBD1 (5 bases). From germline, CDR1 is GTSNPN and CDR2 SVGIG (reference sequence). Trimming took off 4 bases at V and 1 base at J, with 16 bases between the two ends. CDR3 size: 15 residues. The CDR3: CAWTPLDGANTEAFF. CDR3 in DNA: TGTGCCTGGACCCCCTTGGACGGGGCGAACACTGAAGCTTTCTTT.

The rearrangement uses TRBV16 and TRBJ2-1, with D maybe TRBD1 (5 bases). V was trimmed by 4 bases and J by 7 bases, leaving 11 bases between them. Germline V CDR1 and CDR2: KGHSY, FQNENV. The CDR3 has 13 amino acids. CDR3 in DNA: TGTGCCAGCAGCCGGGGCAGTATTAATGAGCAGTTCTTC. This codes for CASSRGSINEQFF.

This chain's CDR3 is CASSLGDNYEQYF. CDR3 bases: TGTGCCAGCAGCTTGGGGGACAACTACGAGCAGTACTTC. The chain carries TRBV5-5 and TRBJ2-7; maybe TRBD1 (6 bases). Germline CDR1 reads SGHKS; CDR2 reads YYEKEE (reference sequence). V shed 0 bases and J shed 3 bases, with 7 bases lying between them. CDR3 length: 13 amino acids.

The chain links TRBV6-1 to TRBJ1-6; D is uncertain. Germline V gene lookup returns CDR1 MNHNS and CDR2 SASEGT. Trimming stripped 0 bases from V and 7 bases from J, with 19 bases between. This CDR3 is 18 amino acids long. The CDR3 loop reads CASSEATLVVSGNSPLHF. Written as DNA, the CDR3 is TGTGCCAGCAGTGAAGCGACATTAGTGGTCTCGGGAAATTCACCCCTCCACTTT.

Here the CDR3 reads CASSVLLNNEQFF. CDR3 bases: TGCGCCAGCAGTGTTCTGTTGAACAATGAGCAGTTCTTC. The chain employs TRBV10-1 and TRBJ2-1; D remains ambiguous. Per the germline V gene, CDR1 is WNHNN and CDR2 is SYGVQD (reference sequence). The CDR3 length is 13 residues. The ends were cut back, 4 bases at V and 5 bases at J, with 9 bases in the middle.

The rearrangement links TRBV9 to TRBJ1-3; TRBD1 agrees at 7 bases. This CDR3 is 17 amino acids long. In germline, CDR1 is SGDLS, CDR2 YYNGEE. The trim removed 4 bases at V and 0 bases at J, leaving 10 bases unmatched. CDR3 amino acids: CASSPGGGSFSGNTIYF. The CDR3, as DNA: TGTGCCAGCAGCCCAGGAGGGGGCAGCTTCTCTGGAAACACCATATATTTT.

The chain couples TRBV10-3 to TRBJ1-6; 7 bases are shared with TRBD1. V dropped 4 bases and J dropped 2; count of bases not matched to a gene: 2. CDR3 length: 15 amino acids. In germline, CDR1 is ENHRY, CDR2 SYGVKD. CDR3 coding DNA: TGTGCCATCAGTGGGACAGGCACCTATAATTCACCCCTCCACTTT. This encodes CAISGTGTYNSPLHF.

The chain recombines TRBV18 with TRBJ2-5; D is unclear. This CDR3 comprises 16 residues. Per the germline V gene, CDR1 is KGHSH and CDR2 is LQKENI. Trimming removed 2 bases at V and 2 bases at J, with 15 bases between. The CDR3 bases are TGTGCCAGCTCACCAACGGCCTATGGGCCTCAAGAGACCCAGTACTTC. Amino acids: CASSPTAYGPQETQYF.

J is TRBJ2-1 and V is TRBV7-2; 15 bases map to TRBD2. V lost 3 bases and J lost 0; bases outside the gene matches: 6. CDR1 SGHTA and CDR2 FQGNSA come from the germline V gene. The CDR3 has 19 residues. DNA of the CDR3: TGTGCCAGCAGCTTGTCTGGGACTAGCGGGAGGAACTCCTACAATGAGCAGTTCTTC. It encodes CASSLSGTSGRNSYNEQFF.

CDR3 loop: CASSLTRTSGRTNEQFF. CDR3 nucleotides: TGTGCCAGCTCACTAACCCGGACTAGCGGGAGAACCAATGAGCAGTTCTTC. The chain combines TRBV18 with TRBJ2-1, with 13 bases that match TRBD2. Germline V lookup: CDR1 KGHSH, CDR2 LQKENI. This CDR3 has 17 amino acids. After removal of 4 bases from V and 6 bases from J, the junction contained 9 bases not matched to a gene.

The chain links TRBV29-1 to TRBJ2-7, with D possibly called TRBD1 or TRBD2 (5 bases each). Trimming removed 7 bases at V and 3 bases at J, with 16 bases between. There are 13 residues in the CDR3. Germline V gene data show CDR1 as SQVTM and CDR2 as ANQGSEA. The CDR3 nucleotides are TGCAGCGCCCAGGGAGCTCCGGGCTACGAGCAGTACTTC. Residues: CSAQGAPGYEQYF.

The rearrangement joins TRBV6-5 to TRBJ2-3; no definite D call. Per the germline V gene, CDR1 is MNHEY and CDR2 is SVGAGI. V dropped 7 bases and J dropped 4 bases, with 15 bases sitting between them. This CDR3 spans 14 amino acids. The CDR3 loop reads CASIPPGGADTQYF. The CDR3 DNA sequence: TGTGCCAGCATTCCCCCGGGTGGCGCAGATACGCAGTATTTT.